Below, 17 T cell receptor beta chains from the same sample are listed, as sequenced in a study of cytomegalovirus exposure and HLA in healthy donors. The study ran its PCR with 60 Vbeta and 13 Jbeta primers. The protocol was immunoSEQ multiplex PCR, while the TCRdb copy is restricted to in-frame clones and leaves out a portion. This sample has more than 95,000 clones, with about 80% found just once. The specimen sequenced was PBMCs. The receptors derive from a man aged 50 or older in good health and CMV-seropositive.

This chain connects TRBV6-5 to TRBJ1-5, with D unclear. Looked up from germline, CDR1 is MNHEY and CDR2 is SVGAGI. Trimming left V 2 bases short and J 4 bases short, with 6 bases between. The CDR3 length is 13 residues. This CDR3 reads CASSYAENQPQHF. The CDR3 coding sequence is TGTGCCAGCAGTTACGCAGAAAATCAGCCCCAGCATTTT.

This chain uses TRBV5-1 with TRBJ1-1, with a tentative D call TRBD1 (6 bases). The germline V gene encodes CDR1 SGHRS and CDR2 YFSETQ. The CDR3 sequence is 14 residues long. With 2 bases removed from V and 0 bases from J, the gap between germline ends came to 8 bases. The CDR3 nucleotides are TGCGCCAGCAGCTTACCAGGGGTGAACACTGAAGCTTTCTTT. It specifies CASSLPGVNTEAFF.

This chain connects TRBV10-1 to TRBJ2-3; 7 nucleotides agree with TRBD2. With V trimmed by 4 bases and J by 2 bases, 6 bases remained unmatched. Germline-derived CDR1 and CDR2 are WNHNN and SYGVQD (reference sequence). The CDR3 is 15 residues long. In DNA, the CDR3 is TGCGCCAGCAGTGTGGCTAGCGGCCTCACAGATACGCAGTATTTT. Amino acid sequence: CASSVASGLTDTQYF.

J is TRBJ2-1 and V is TRBV6-1, with 14 bases lining up with TRBD2. The CDR3 is 16 residues long. Germline-derived CDR1 and CDR2 are MNHNS and SASEGT. V was pared by 1 base and J by 9 bases, with 5 bases of the junction left unmatched. The CDR3 sequence is CASSEGGLAGVGEQFF. CDR3 DNA sequence: TGTGCCAGCAGTGAAGGGGGACTAGCGGGAGTGGGTGAGCAGTTCTTC.

V is TRBV10-3 and J is TRBJ1-6; possibly TRBD1 for D (5 bases). CDR3 length: 16 residues. V lost 0 bases to trimming and J lost 10 bases, with 16 bases between them. Germline V gene data show CDR1 as ENHRY and CDR2 as SYGVKD. The CDR3 nucleotides are TGTGCCATCAGTGAGTCGGCGGGCCTGGGGGGGTCACCCCTCCACTTT. It encodes CAISESAGLGGSPLHF.

With respect to this clone: This same CDR3 is encoded by further DNA sequences in the sample. This sequence joins TRBV29-1 and TRBJ2-7; TRBD2 matches 7 bases. With V trimmed by 4 bases and J by 6 bases, 9 bases remained unmatched. The CDR3 totals 13 residues. The V gene's germline CDR1 is SQVTM and CDR2 ANQGSEA. The CDR3 reads CSVAGTITPEQYF. CDR3 DNA: TGCAGCGTTGCGGGGACTATCACTCCCGAGCAGTACTTC.

As to this clone: The junction and the germline gene differ at one end; a read error may be behind it. The chain joins TRBV7-8 to TRBJ1-5; D remains ambiguous. Germline V gene lookup returns CDR1 SGHVS and CDR2 FQNEAQ. CDR3 length equals 15 residues. CDR3: CASSLDIYSNQRQHF. The CDR3 region has the DNA TGTGCCAGCAGCTTAGACATCTATAGCAATCAGCGCCAGCATTTT.

The chain uses TRBV9 and TRBJ1-6; 10 positions agree with TRBD1. The CDR3 extends over 15 amino acids. The germline V gene has CDR1 SGDLS and CDR2 YYNGEE. Germline trimming cut 0 bases from V and 11 bases from J; bases unmatched to any gene: 5. The CDR3 here is CASSVGDRGPAPLHF. CDR3 nucleotides: TGTGCCAGCAGCGTAGGAGACAGGGGGCCAGCACCCCTCCACTTT.

This clone occurred a few times. The V call is TRBV9, the J call TRBJ1-3, with D possibly being TRBD1 (5 bases). Per the germline V gene, CDR1 is SGDLS and CDR2 is YYNGEE. This CDR3 region has 14 residues. The ends were cut back, 0 bases at V and 4 bases at J, with 8 bases in the middle. The CDR3 sequence is CASSVVDRGNTIYF. The CDR3 DNA is TGTGCCAGCAGCGTAGTCGACAGAGGAAACACCATATATTTT.

This chain joins TRBV27 and TRBJ2-7; 11 nucleotides line up with TRBD1. The V segment lost 6 bases and the J segment 4 bases; nucleotides outside the gene matches: 11. Looked up from germline, CDR1 is MNHEY and CDR2 is SMNVEV (reference sequence). This CDR3 comprises 16 residues. The CDR3 is CASSPDRGQLRYEQYF. CDR3 bases: TGTGCCAGCAGCCCGGACAGGGGGCAATTGAGATACGAGCAGTACTTC.

Note on this clone: Sequence at one end of the junction differs from germline and may be a read error. Distinct nucleotide sequences in the sample also encode this CDR3. J is TRBJ1-1 and V is TRBV9; D is undetermined. CDR1 is SGDLS, CDR2 YYNGEE, per germline. The CDR3 has 13 residues. The CDR3 DNA reads TGTGCCAGCAGCGTAGGGGAGCTAGCTGAAGCCTTCTTT. Translated: CASSVGELAEAFF. Together with reference TRBV9 and TRBJ1-1, the CDR3 gives the full variable domain: DSGVTQTPKHLITATGQRVTLRCSPRSGDLSVYWYQQSLDQGLQFLIQYYNGEERAKGNILERFSAQQFPDLHSELNLSSLELGDSALYFCASSVGELAEAFFGQGTRLTVV.

V usage is TRBV5-1 and J usage is TRBJ2-3; 8 bases align to TRBD1. The CDR3 is made up of 13 amino acids. Germline V gene sequence: CDR1 SGHRS, CDR2 YFSETQ. J was trimmed by 6 bases and V by 2 bases; bases with no gene match: 2. The CDR3 region is CASSFRGLDTQYF. DNA of the CDR3: TGCGCCAGCAGCTTCAGGGGGCTGGATACGCAGTATTTT.

V usage is TRBV6-5 and J usage is TRBJ2-7; 7 bases align to TRBD2. Germline CDR1 is MNHEY and CDR2 is SVGAGI. V lost 8 bases and J lost 5; bases outside the gene matches: 15. The CDR3 covers 15 residues. CDR3: CASLKFLGGINEQYF. The CDR3 DNA follows: TGTGCCAGCCTGAAATTCCTCGGGGGGATCAACGAGCAGTACTTC.

The sample holds a few counts of this clone. The chain couples TRBV5-4 to TRBJ2-3, with D perhaps TRBD1 (6 bases). The germline V and J ends were trimmed by 3 bases and 6 bases, with 17 bases remaining between them. Germline loops: CDR1 SGHNT, CDR2 YYREEE (reference sequence). The CDR3 is 15 residues long. The CDR3 DNA reads as TGTGCCAGCAGCTCAACGACAGGAGGTTGGGATACGCAGTATTTT. Translated: CASSSTTGGWDTQYF.

This sequence joins TRBV19 and TRBJ1-1, with D perhaps matching TRBD1 (6 bases). The CDR3 consists of 14 residues. V was shortened by 3 bases and J by 6 bases, with 14 bases between the two germline ends. The germline CDR1 and CDR2 sequences are LNHDA and SQIVND (reference sequence). The CDR3 nucleotides read TGTGCCAGTAGTATGACAGGCATGAGGTCTGAAGCTTTCTTT. Protein sequence: CASSMTGMRSEAFF.

The chain employs TRBV5-6 and TRBJ2-2; 7 nucleotides line up with TRBD2. V trimming: 3 bases; J trimming: 3 bases; junction bases outside the gene matches: 8. Germline-derived CDR1 and CDR2 are SGHDT and YYEEEE. The CDR3 totals 16 residues. CDR3 residues: CASSYPGREDTGELFF. In DNA form, the CDR3 reads TGTGCCAGCAGCTACCCGGGGAGGGAGGACACCGGGGAGCTGTTTTTT.

The chain uses TRBV27 and TRBJ1-1, with D maybe TRBD1 (6 bases). The CDR3 length is 12 residues. The germline CDR1 and CDR2 sequences are MNHEY and SMNVEV (reference sequence). The germline V and J ends were trimmed by 2 bases and 11 bases, with 12 bases remaining between them. CDR3: CASSLNGGAAFF. In nucleotides, the CDR3 is TGTGCCAGCAGTTTAAATGGGGGGGCGGCTTTCTTT.